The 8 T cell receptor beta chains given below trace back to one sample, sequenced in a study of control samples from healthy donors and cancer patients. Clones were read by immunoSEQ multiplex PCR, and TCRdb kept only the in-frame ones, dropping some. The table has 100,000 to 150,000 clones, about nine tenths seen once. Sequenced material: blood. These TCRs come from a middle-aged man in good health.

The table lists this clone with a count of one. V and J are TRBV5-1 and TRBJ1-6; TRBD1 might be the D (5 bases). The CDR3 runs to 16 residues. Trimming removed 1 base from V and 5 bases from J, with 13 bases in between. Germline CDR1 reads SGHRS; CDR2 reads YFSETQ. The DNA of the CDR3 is TGCGCCAGCAGCTTGACGGGGGACGGTGATAATTCACCCCTCCACTTT. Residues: CASSLTGDGDNSPLHF.

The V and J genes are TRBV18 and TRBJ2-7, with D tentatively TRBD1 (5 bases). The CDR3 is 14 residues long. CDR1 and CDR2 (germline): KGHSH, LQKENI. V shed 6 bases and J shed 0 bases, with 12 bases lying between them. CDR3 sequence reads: CASSPLQDSYEQYF. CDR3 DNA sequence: TGTGCCAGCTCCCCCCTACAGGACTCCTACGAGCAGTACTTC.

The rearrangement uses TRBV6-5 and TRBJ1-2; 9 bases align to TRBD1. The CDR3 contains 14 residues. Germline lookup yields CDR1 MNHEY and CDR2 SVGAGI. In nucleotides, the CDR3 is TGTGCGGCCCAGTCGGGACAGGGAATAGATGGCTACACCTTC. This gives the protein CAAQSGQGIDGYTF.

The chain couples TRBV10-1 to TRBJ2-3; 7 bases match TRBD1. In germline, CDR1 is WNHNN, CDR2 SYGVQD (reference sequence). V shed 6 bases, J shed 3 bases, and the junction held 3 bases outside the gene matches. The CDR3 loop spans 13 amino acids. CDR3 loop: CASSGQVTDTQYF. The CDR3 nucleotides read TGCGCCAGCAGCGGACAGGTGACAGATACGCAGTATTTT.

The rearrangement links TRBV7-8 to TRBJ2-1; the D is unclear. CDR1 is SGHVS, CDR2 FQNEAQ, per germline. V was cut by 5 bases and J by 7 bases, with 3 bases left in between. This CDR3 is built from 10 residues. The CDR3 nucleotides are TGTGCCAGCAGCCAGAATGAGCAGTTCTTC. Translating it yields CASSQNEQFF.

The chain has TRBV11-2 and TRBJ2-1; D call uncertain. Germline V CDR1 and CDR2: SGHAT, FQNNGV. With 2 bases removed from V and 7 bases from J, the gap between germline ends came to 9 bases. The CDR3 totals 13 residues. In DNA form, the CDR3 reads TGTGCCAGCAGCTTATCCCGACCAAATGAGCAGTTCTTC. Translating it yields CASSLSRPNEQFF.

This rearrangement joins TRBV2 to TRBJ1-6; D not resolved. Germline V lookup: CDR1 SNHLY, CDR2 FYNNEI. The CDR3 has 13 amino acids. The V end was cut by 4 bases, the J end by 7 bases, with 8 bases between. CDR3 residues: CASSARQNSPLHF. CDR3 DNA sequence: TGTGCCAGCAGTGCCCGGCAGAATTCACCCCTCCACTTT.

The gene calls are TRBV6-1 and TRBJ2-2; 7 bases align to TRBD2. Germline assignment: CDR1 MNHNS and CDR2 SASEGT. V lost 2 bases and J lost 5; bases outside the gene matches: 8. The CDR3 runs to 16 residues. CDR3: CASSELGGSWTGELFF. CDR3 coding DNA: TGTGCCAGCAGTGAATTGGGCGGGAGTTGGACCGGGGAGCTGTTTTTT.